The rows below give T cell receptor beta chains drawn from one sample of a study of T cells in Graves' hyperthyroidism and ophthalmopathy. TCRdb reprocessed the multiplex PCR reads via MiXCR and lists one record per CDR3 protein. The table has some 550,000 distinct CDR3 sequences, about a sixth seen once. Input material: blood. These receptors all stem from a woman aged 40 to 50 with Graves' ophthalmopathy. The CDR3 runs from the conserved cysteine through the conserved F or W. D genes are given only for firm matches.

>TRBD2|TRBJ2-1|TRBV6-1|18
CASIRLAGGTTLNNEQFF
>NA|TRBJ1-2|TRBV5-1|13
CASSLGPVYGYTF
>NA|TRBJ2-3|TRBV12-3/TRBV12-4|15
CASNPGITSTDTQYF
>NA|TRBJ1-3|TRBV19|15
CASSKTGASGNTIYF
>TRBD2|TRBJ2-2|TRBV2|13
CASRSGRSGELFF
>TRBD1|TRBJ2-2|TRBV6-6|16
CASSYYETGGTGELFF
>NA|TRBJ1-6|TRBV27|15
CASSLQGFDNSPLHF
>TRBD1|TRBJ2-1|TRBV7-3|11
CASSSGGQQFF
>TRBD2|TRBJ2-3|TRBV9|16
CASSVVASGSTDTQYF
>NA|TRBJ2-3|TRBV18|17
CASSPTRTSQHTDTQYF
>NA|TRBJ2-3|TRBV2|14
CASLPPTGGDTQYF
>NA|TRBJ2-7|TRBV2|14
CASSEVGRSYEQYF